This TCR beta chain originates from a study of Ad26.COV2.S vaccination and SARS-CoV-2 variants. Whole-study context: Ad26.COV2.S was injected intramuscularly once or twice, 56 days apart. Findings and limits, study-wide: Similar non-spike TCR breadth was seen in vaccine and placebo recipients. Total T cell responses may have been underestimated by the TCR breadth and depth analyses.

Of note for this clone: Antigen unknown.

The V gene lost 0 bases and the J gene lost 6 bases, with 13 bases spanning the gap. This CDR3 is built from 15 residues. Germline-derived CDR1 and CDR2 are SGHTS and YDEGEE. Method: immunoSEQ multiplex PCR; TCRdb's copy keeps in-frame clones and lacks some. The table records roughly 510,000 clones, approximately 90% of them present only once. Noted treatment: over 15 received Ad26.COV2.S at low or high dose, single or two shots; roughly five received placebo; per-sample allocation not given. Sampling was done on day 63 after the first vaccine or placebo injection. Spike of the Wuhan-strain SARS-CoV-2 was expressed by an Ad26 vector, which formed the vaccine.

The sequence derives from a person between 18 and 65 years old who received the Ad26.COV2.S COVID-19 vaccine or a placebo. The starting material was peripheral blood, obtained in a trial of Ad26.COV2.S vaccine versus placebo. The rearrangement joins TRBV5-8 to TRBJ1-5, with a possible D match to TRBD1 (5 bases). DNA of the CDR3: TGTGCCAGCAGCTTGGACCCCAGGGTCGGTCAGCCCCAGCATTTT. Its translation is CASSLDPRVGQPQHF.